A single sample gave rise to the 24 T cell receptor beta chains below, sequenced in a study of shared clonotypes between healthy human individuals. TCRdb's copy holds only in-frame clones and misses some; the assay was immunoSEQ multiplex PCR. The table has some 2.1 million clones, about 95% seen once. The sample comprised naive CD4+ T cells sorted from blood. Specified subset: CD45RA+ positively selected. The receptors originated from a man aged 18 to 29 in good health.

The V gene is TRBV5-4, the J gene TRBJ2-1; maybe TRBD2 (6 bases). CDR1 and CDR2 from the germline V gene are SGHNT and YYREEE (reference sequence). V was pared by 3 bases and J by 6 bases, with 16 bases between. This CDR3 has 15 residues. CDR3 in amino acids: CASSYTGGGGNEQFF. The CDR3 nucleotides read TGTGCCAGCAGCTATACTGGGGGAGGTGGCAATGAGCAGTTCTTC.

V gene TRBV5-6 combines with J gene TRBJ2-3; D is unresolved. CDR3 size: 14 residues. From germline, CDR1 is SGHDT and CDR2 YYEEEE. V shed 0 bases and J shed 4 bases, with 9 bases lying between them. This CDR3 is CASSLVSFPDTQYF. The CDR3 DNA reads TGTGCCAGCAGCTTGGTGTCCTTCCCAGATACGCAGTATTTT.

J is TRBJ2-1 and V is TRBV6-1; perhaps TRBD1 as D (5 bases). Germline V gene data show CDR1 as MNHNS and CDR2 as SASEGT. The CDR3 spans 12 residues. Deletions cut 8 bases from V and 4 bases from J, with 9 bases between. CDR3 DNA: TGTGCCAGCTCGAGACAGTACAATGAGCAGTTCTTC. It yields the protein CASSRQYNEQFF.

The rearrangement uses TRBV27 and TRBJ2-5; D may be TRBD1 (7 bases). The CDR3 covers 15 residues. V lost 1 base and J lost 5, with 14 bases in between. The germline V gene encodes CDR1 MNHEY and CDR2 SMNVEV (reference sequence). CDR3 loop: CASSLFRTGGETQYF. The DNA of the CDR3 is TGTGCCAGCAGTTTATTTCGGACAGGAGGGGAGACCCAGTACTTC.

The CDR3: CASSRENEQFF. CDR3 sequence (DNA): TGCGCCAGCAGCCGCGAAAATGAGCAGTTCTTC. This sequence joins TRBV5-1 and TRBJ2-1; D gene unclear. Trimming took 4 bases from V and 7 from J, leaving 6 bases between them. The CDR3 has 11 residues. Per germline, CDR1 SGHRS and CDR2 YFSETQ.

The gene calls are TRBV4-1 and TRBJ2-1, with 13 bases that match TRBD2. CDR1 and CDR2 (germline): MGHRA, YSYEKL. The V segment lost 1 base and the J segment 2 bases; nucleotides outside the gene matches: 2. CDR3 length: 17 amino acids. The CDR3 DNA sequence: TGCGCCAGCAGCCAAGGGGGACTAGCGGGGACCTACAATGAGCAGTTCTTC. It yields the protein CASSQGGLAGTYNEQFF.

The chain is built from TRBV27 and TRBJ1-6, with 9 bases fitting TRBD1. CDR1 is MNHEY, CDR2 SMNVEV, per germline (reference sequence). The CDR3 has 16 amino acids. V shed 5 bases and J 5 bases; nucleotides not matched to a gene: 7. CDR3 residues: CASSAGQGPNNSPLHF. Written as DNA, the CDR3 is TGTGCCAGCAGTGCGGGACAGGGCCCTAATAATTCACCCCTCCACTTT.

The chain joins TRBV29-1 to TRBJ1-2; D unclear. The CDR3 is made up of 14 amino acids. V was pared by 3 bases and J by 0 bases, with 11 bases between. From germline, CDR1 is SQVTM and CDR2 ANQGSEA. The CDR3 is CSVEAGPSNYGYTF. The CDR3 DNA follows: TGCAGCGTTGAGGCAGGTCCTTCTAACTATGGCTACACCTTC.

This chain connects TRBV6-6 to TRBJ2-5; 8 bases are a match to TRBD1. The CDR3 totals 16 residues. Germline CDR1 and CDR2: MNHNY and SVGAGI (reference sequence). The V segment lost 7 bases and the J segment 3 bases; nucleotides outside the gene matches: 13. The CDR3 reads CASTSYLVTGEETQYF. CDR3 DNA sequence: TGTGCCAGCACTAGTTATCTGGTGACAGGGGAAGAGACCCAGTACTTC.

In its sample, this clone was seen once. This chain joins TRBV12-5 and TRBJ2-6; TRBD2 might be the D (5 bases). CDR3 length: 15 residues. The germline V gene encodes CDR1 LGHNT and CDR2 FRNRAP. Trimming left V 5 bases short and J 2 bases short, with 10 bases between. The CDR3 DNA reads TGTGCTAGTGGTCCCTTGGAGGCTGGGGCCAACGTCCTGACTTTC. Its protein product is CASGPLEAGANVLTF. Full variable domain (missing parts from reference TRBV12-5 and TRBJ2-6): DARVTQTPRHKVTEMGQEVTMRCQPILGHNTVFWYRQTMMQGLELLAYFRNRAPLDDSGMPKDRFSAEMPDATLATLKIQPSEPRDSAVYFCASGPLEAGANVLTFGAGSRLTVL.

The J gene is TRBJ2-5, the V gene TRBV18; D is unresolved. CDR3 length: 12 amino acids. Trimming cost V 5 bases and J 5 bases, with 9 bases left between them. Germline loops: CDR1 KGHSH, CDR2 LQKENI. The CDR3 DNA reads TGTGCCAGCTCAGAGCAGTTGGAGACCCAGTACTTC. This codes for CASSEQLETQYF.

The chain joins TRBV25-1 to TRBJ2-2; TRBD1 agrees at 9 bases. The CDR3 runs 15 residues. The V gene end was trimmed by 7 bases and the J gene end by 3 bases; junction bases not matched to a gene: 6. Per germline, CDR1 MGHDK and CDR2 SYGVNS. The CDR3 loop reads CASMPGQGYTGELFF. The CDR3 nucleotides read TGTGCCAGCATGCCGGGACAGGGTTACACCGGGGAGCTGTTTTTT.

CDR3 protein: CASSRDSLWNSPLHF. CDR3 in DNA: TGTGCCAGCAGTCGGGACAGCCTATGGAATTCACCCCTCCACTTT. This sequence joins TRBV6-5 and TRBJ1-6, with 7 nucleotides matching TRBD1. J was trimmed by 7 bases and V by 5 bases; bases with no gene match: 8. The CDR3 consists of 15 residues. CDR1 and CDR2 from the germline V gene are MNHEY and SVGAGI.

With regard to this clone: Other DNA sequences in this specimen translate into the identical CDR3. The chain employs TRBV6-1 and TRBJ1-1; D is ambiguous. CDR3 length: 13 residues. Germline V lookup: CDR1 MNHNS, CDR2 SASEGT. Trimming shortened V by 1 base and J by 1 base, and 4 bases separated the two germline ends. DNA for the CDR3: TGTGCCAGCAGTGAAGGACAGAACACTGAAGCTTTCTTT. Translation gives CASSEGQNTEAFF.

V usage is TRBV4-3 and J usage is TRBJ2-2; tentative D call: TRBD1 (6 bases). The germline gives CDR1 LGHNA, CDR2 YSLEER. The V end lost 7 bases, the J end lost 4 bases, and 25 bases lay between the germline ends. The length of the CDR3 is 18 residues. The CDR3 protein is CASIPTPVDRWGTGELFF. CDR3 sequence (DNA): TGCGCCAGCATACCAACCCCTGTTGACAGGTGGGGCACCGGGGAGCTGTTTTTT.

This clone was seen just once. The chain employs TRBV28 and TRBJ2-7; 7 positions match TRBD2. The CDR3 spans 18 residues. Germline CDR1 is MDHEN and CDR2 is SYDVKM. V was clipped by 5 bases and J by 4 bases; unmatched bases: 20. As DNA, the CDR3 is TGTGCCAGCAGTCCTGAGGGAGGGCGGCTAGCTGTCCGTTACGAGCAGTACTTC. Its translation: CASSPEGGRLAVRYEQYF.

A word on this clone: The same CDR3 also results from other DNA sequences found in this sample. This chain uses TRBV30 with TRBJ1-1; no reliable D call. Germline CDR1 and CDR2: GTSNPN and SVGIG (reference sequence). The CDR3 contains 13 residues. V gave up 1 base and J gave up 1 base, with 7 bases separating them. The CDR3 sequence: CAWSAQRNTEAFF. In DNA form, the CDR3 reads TGTGCCTGGAGTGCTCAGAGGAACACTGAAGCTTTCTTT.

The chain is built from TRBV28 and TRBJ2-7, with 9 bases fitting TRBD1. Trimming at V came to 5 bases and at J to 2 bases, leaving 7 bases not matched to a gene. CDR3 length: 15 residues. Germline V gene sequence: CDR1 MDHEN, CDR2 SYDVKM. In DNA form, the CDR3 reads TGTGCCAGCAGTGTTCCGGGACAGGGTACCTACGAGCAGTACTTC. The encoded protein is CASSVPGQGTYEQYF. The whole variable domain, remainder taken from reference TRBV28 and TRBJ2-7, is DVKVTQSSRYLVKRTGEKVFLECVQDMDHENMFWYRQDPGLGLRLIYFSYDVKMKEKGDIPEGYSVSREKKERFSLILESASTNQTSMYLCASSVPGQGTYEQYFGPGTRLTVT.

The chain is built from TRBV5-1 and TRBJ1-6, with 9 bases aligning to TRBD1. Losses at the gene ends were 4 bases for V and 4 bases for J; bases not matched to a gene: 0. The germline V gene encodes CDR1 SGHRS and CDR2 YFSETQ. The CDR3 totals 14 residues. The CDR3 nucleotides are TGCGCCAGCAGCGGGACAGGGTATAATTCACCCCTCCACTTT. Amino acid sequence: CASSGTGYNSPLHF.

This chain links TRBV5-1 with TRBJ2-6; D may correspond to TRBD1 or TRBD2 (6 bases each). Per germline, CDR1 SGHRS and CDR2 YFSETQ. CDR3 length: 14 residues. Here the CDR3 DNA reads TGCGCTTCGAAGGGGGGCGCTGGGGCCAACGTCCTGACTTTC. It encodes CASKGGAGANVLTF.

The chain is built from TRBV4-3 and TRBJ2-2; 12 bases are shared with TRBD2. This CDR3 has 18 residues. The J segment lost 4 bases and the V segment lost 0 bases, leaving 6 bases of the junction unmatched. In germline, CDR1 is LGHNA, CDR2 YSLEER. CDR3 DNA: TGCGCCAGCAGCCAAGATTCGTCTAGCGGGAGGGTCACCGGGGAGCTGTTTTTT. Amino acids: CASSQDSSSGRVTGELFF.

The V call is TRBV30, the J call TRBJ2-2; unclear D gene. The germline V gene encodes CDR1 GTSNPN and CDR2 SVGIG (reference sequence). Trimming removed 5 bases at V and 8 bases at J, with 15 bases between. CDR3 length: 13 amino acids. CDR3 sequence: CAWPHIKAGELFF. The CDR3 nucleotides are TGTGCCTGGCCTCACATAAAAGCTGGGGAGCTGTTTTTT.

The rearrangement joins TRBV28 to TRBJ2-7; 9 bases match TRBD1. The trim removed 2 bases at V and 0 bases at J, leaving 2 bases unmatched. The CDR3 spans 15 residues. In germline, CDR1 is MDHEN, CDR2 SYDVKM. CDR3 region: CASSLDRGGSYEQYF. The CDR3 nucleotides read TGTGCCAGCAGTTTAGACAGGGGGGGCTCCTACGAGCAGTACTTC.

The chain combines TRBV27 with TRBJ1-4; 9 bases agree with TRBD1. Germline V gene lookup returns CDR1 MNHEY and CDR2 SMNVEV (reference sequence). V lost 5 bases, J lost 6 bases, and 4 bases stayed unmatched. The CDR3 runs 14 residues. CDR3 DNA: TGTGCCAGCAGTCGACAGGGGGGGGATGAAAAACTGTTTTTT. Its translation: CASSRQGGDEKLFF. Complete variable domain (other parts from reference TRBV27 and TRBJ1-4): EAQVTQNPRYLITVTGKKLTVTCSQNMNHEYMSWYRQDPGLGLRQIYYSMNVEVTDKGDVPEGYKVSRKEKRNFPLILESPSPNQTSLYFCASSRQGGDEKLFFGSGTQLSVL.